The 2 T cell receptor beta chains given below trace back to one sample, sequenced in a study of T cell repertoires in cytomegalovirus infection. TCRdb fed the reads into MiXCR, producing one record per CDR3 protein. The repertoire has around 260,000 distinct CDR3 sequences, less than 9.5% of them found once; the top ten carry roughly 16%. Source material: PBMCs. These receptors came from a human donor in good health (CMV status not recorded). Some clones in this sample may be carry-over from other donors' samples.

The rearrangement links TRBV6-1 to TRBJ2-2, with 7 bases fitting TRBD1. Germline CDR1 and CDR2: MNHNS and SASEGT. This CDR3 has 13 amino acids. V shed 8 bases, J shed 0 bases, and the junction held 0 bases outside the gene matches. The chain's CDR3 is CASDRANTGELFF. The CDR3 nucleotides are TGTGCCAGCGACAGGGCGAACACCGGGGAGCTGTTTTTT.

Many counts were recorded for this clonotype. The chain employs TRBV7-2 and TRBJ2-4; tentative D call: TRBD2 (6 bases). The V and J ends lost 4 bases and 7 bases respectively, with 14 bases between them. Looked up from germline, CDR1 is SGHTA and CDR2 is FQGNSA. CDR3 length: 14 residues. In DNA form, the CDR3 reads TGTGCCAGCAGCTCTCCGGGGAGGTCGAACATTCAGTACTTC. This sequence encodes CASSSPGRSNIQYF.